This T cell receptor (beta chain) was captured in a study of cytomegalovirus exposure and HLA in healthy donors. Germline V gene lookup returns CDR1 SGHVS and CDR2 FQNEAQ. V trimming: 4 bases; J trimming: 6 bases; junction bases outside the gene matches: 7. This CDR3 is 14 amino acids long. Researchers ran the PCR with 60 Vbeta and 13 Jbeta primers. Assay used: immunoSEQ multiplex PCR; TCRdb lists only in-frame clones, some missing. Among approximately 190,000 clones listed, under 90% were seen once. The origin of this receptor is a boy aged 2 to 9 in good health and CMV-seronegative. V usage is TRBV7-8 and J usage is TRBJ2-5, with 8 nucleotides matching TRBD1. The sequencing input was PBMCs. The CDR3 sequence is CASSSVTGVKTQYF. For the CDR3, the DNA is TGTGCCAGCAGCTCAGTGACAGGGGTGAAGACCCAGTACTTC.